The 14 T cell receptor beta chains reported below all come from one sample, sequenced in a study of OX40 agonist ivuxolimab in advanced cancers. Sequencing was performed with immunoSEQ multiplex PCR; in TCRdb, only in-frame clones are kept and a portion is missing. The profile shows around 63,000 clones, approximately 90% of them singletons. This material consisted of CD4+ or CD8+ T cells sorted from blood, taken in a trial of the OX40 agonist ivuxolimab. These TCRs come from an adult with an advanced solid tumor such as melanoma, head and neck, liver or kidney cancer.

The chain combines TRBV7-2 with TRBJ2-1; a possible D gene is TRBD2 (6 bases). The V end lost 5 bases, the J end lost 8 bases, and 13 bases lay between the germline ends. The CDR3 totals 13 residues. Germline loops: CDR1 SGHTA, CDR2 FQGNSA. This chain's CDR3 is CASSLFWGDEQFF. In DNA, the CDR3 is TGTGCCAGCAGCCTGTTTTGGGGGGATGAGCAGTTCTTC.

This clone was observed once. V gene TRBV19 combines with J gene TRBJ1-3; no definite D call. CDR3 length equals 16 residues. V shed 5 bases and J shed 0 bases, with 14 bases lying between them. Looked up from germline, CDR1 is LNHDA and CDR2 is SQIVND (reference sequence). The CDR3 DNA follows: TGTGCCAGTAGTCATAGGACCGCGTACTCTGGAAACACCATATATTTT. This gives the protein CASSHRTAYSGNTIYF. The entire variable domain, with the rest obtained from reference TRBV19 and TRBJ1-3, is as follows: DGGITQSPKYLFRKEGQNVTLSCEQNLNHDAMYWYRQDPGQGLRLIYYSQIVNDFQKGDIAEGYSVSREKKESFPLTVTSAQKNPTAFYLCASSHRTAYSGNTIYFGEGSWLTVV.

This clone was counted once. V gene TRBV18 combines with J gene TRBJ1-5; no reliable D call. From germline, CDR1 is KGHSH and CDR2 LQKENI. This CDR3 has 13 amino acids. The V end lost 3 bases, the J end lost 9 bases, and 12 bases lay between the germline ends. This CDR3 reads CASSPVGPGPQHF. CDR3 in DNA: TGTGCCAGCTCACCCGTTGGACCGGGGCCCCAGCATTTT.

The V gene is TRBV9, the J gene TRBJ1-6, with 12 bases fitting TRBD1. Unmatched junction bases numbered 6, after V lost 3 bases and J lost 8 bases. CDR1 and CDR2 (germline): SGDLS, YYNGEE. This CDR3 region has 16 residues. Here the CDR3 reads CASSAGTGGLDSPLHF. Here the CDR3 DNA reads TGTGCCAGCAGCGCCGGGACAGGGGGCTTAGATTCACCCCTCCACTTT. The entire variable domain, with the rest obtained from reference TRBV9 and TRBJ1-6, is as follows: DSGVTQTPKHLITATGQRVTLRCSPRSGDLSVYWYQQSLDQGLQFLIQYYNGEERAKGNILERFSAQQFPDLHSELNLSSLELGDSALYFCASSAGTGGLDSPLHFGNGTRLTVT.

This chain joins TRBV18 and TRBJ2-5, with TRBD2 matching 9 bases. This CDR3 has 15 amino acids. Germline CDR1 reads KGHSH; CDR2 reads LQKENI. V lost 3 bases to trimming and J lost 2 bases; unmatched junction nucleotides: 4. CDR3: CASSPRLAAQETQYF. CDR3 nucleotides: TGTGCCAGCTCACCCCGACTAGCGGCACAAGAGACCCAGTACTTC.

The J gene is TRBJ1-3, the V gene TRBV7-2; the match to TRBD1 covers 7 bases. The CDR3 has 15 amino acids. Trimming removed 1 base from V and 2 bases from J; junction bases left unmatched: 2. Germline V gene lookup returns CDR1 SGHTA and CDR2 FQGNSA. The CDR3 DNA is TGTGCCAGCAGCTTAGTGCAGGGGGCTGGAAACACCATATATTTT. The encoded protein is CASSLVQGAGNTIYF.

The CDR3 reads CASSREANEKLFF. The CDR3 DNA sequence: TGCGCCAGCAGTCGGGAGGCTAATGAAAAACTGTTTTTT. J is TRBJ1-4 and V is TRBV5-1, with D unclear. CDR1 is SGHRS, CDR2 YFSETQ, per germline. This CDR3 has 13 residues. V was cut by 5 bases and J by 3 bases, with 8 bases left in between.

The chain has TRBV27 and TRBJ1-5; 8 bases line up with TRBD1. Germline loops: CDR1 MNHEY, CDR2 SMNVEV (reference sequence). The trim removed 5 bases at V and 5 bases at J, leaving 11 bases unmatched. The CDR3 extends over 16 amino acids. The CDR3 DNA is TGTGCCAGCAGTCCCACCTGGACAGGGTTCTATCAGCCCCAGCATTTT. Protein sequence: CASSPTWTGFYQPQHF.

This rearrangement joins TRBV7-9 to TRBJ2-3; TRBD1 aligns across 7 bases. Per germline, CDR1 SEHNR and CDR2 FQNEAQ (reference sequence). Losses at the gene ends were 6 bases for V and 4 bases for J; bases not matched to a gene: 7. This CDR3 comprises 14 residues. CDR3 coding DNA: TGTGCCAGCAGTCGAACAGGGGTGGCAGATACGCAGTATTTT. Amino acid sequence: CASSRTGVADTQYF.

The CDR3 DNA reads TGCGCCAGCAGCTTGGTTATCCGGACAGGGGGACCTATCACAGATACGCAGTATTTT. Protein sequence: CASSLVIRTGGPITDTQYF. The V call is TRBV5-1, the J call TRBJ2-3, with TRBD1 matching 10 bases. Per germline, CDR1 SGHRS and CDR2 YFSETQ. J was trimmed by 2 bases and V by 0 bases; bases with no gene match: 12. The CDR3 consists of 19 residues. Full variable domain (remainder filled in from reference TRBV5-1 and TRBJ2-3): KAGVTQTPRYLIKTRGQQVTLSCSPISGHRSVSWYQQTPGQGLQFLFEYFSETQRNKGNFPGRFSGRQFSNSRSEMNVSTLELGDSALYLCASSLVIRTGGPITDTQYFGPGTRLTVL.

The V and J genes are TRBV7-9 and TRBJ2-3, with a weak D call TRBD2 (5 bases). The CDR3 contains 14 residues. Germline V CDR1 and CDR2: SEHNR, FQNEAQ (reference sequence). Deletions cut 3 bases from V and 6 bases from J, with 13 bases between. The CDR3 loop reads CASSLGSSGDTQYF. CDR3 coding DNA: TGTGCCAGCAGCTTGGGGAGCTCGGGTGATACGCAGTATTTT.

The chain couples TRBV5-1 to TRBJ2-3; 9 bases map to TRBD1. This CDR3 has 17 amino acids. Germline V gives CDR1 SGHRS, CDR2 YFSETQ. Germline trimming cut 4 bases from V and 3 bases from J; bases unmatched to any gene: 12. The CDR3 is CASSVGDRVQATDTQYF. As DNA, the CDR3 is TGCGCCAGCAGCGTGGGGGACAGGGTCCAAGCGACAGATACGCAGTATTTT.

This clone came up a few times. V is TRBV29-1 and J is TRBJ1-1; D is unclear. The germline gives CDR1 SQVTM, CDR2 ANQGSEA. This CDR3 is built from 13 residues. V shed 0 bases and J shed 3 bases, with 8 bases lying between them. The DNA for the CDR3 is TGCAGCGTTGAAGATCCGAGGGACACTGAAGCTTTCTTT. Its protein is CSVEDPRDTEAFF.

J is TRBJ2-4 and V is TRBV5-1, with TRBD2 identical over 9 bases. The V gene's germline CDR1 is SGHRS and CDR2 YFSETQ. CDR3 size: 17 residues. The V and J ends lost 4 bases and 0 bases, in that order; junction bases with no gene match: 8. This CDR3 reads CASSPEGTSLAKNIQYF. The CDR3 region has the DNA TGCGCCAGCAGCCCCGAAGGGACTAGCCTAGCCAAAAACATTCAGTACTTC.